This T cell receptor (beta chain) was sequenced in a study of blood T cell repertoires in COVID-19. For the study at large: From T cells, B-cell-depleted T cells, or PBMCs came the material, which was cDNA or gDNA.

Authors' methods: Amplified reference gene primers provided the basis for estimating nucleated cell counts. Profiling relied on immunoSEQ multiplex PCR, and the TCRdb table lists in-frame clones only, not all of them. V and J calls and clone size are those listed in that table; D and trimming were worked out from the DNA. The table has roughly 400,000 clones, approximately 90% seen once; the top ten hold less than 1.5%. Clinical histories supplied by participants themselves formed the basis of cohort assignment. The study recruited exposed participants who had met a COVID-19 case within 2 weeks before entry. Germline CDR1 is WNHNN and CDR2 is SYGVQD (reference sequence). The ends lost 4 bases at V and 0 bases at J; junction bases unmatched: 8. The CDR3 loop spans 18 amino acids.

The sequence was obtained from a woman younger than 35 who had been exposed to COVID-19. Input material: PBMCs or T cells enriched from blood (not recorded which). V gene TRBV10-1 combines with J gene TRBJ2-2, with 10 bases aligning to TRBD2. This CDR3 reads CASSVVAGGTTNTGELFF. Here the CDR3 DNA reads TGCGCCAGCAGTGTGGTAGCGGGAGGAACTACGAACACCGGGGAGCTGTTTTTT.